This T cell receptor (beta chain) was sequenced in a study of cytomegalovirus exposure and HLA in healthy donors. General study findings and limits: Relative to equally common others, HLA-associated TCR beta chains showed greater clonal expansion in a later analysis.

Germline V gene lookup returns CDR1 SEHNR and CDR2 FQNEAQ (reference sequence). Trimming took 1 base from V and 7 from J; bases not matched to a gene: 4. The CDR3 runs to 15 residues. This clone has more than one count but fewer than ten. Its cognate antigen is unknown. With 60 Vbeta and 13 Jbeta primers, the PCR was carried out. TCRdb keeps only in-frame clones here, not all; method: immunoSEQ multiplex PCR. The sample yields fewer than 250,000 clones, roughly 87% seen once. The V call is TRBV7-9, the J call TRBJ1-6; the match to TRBD1 covers 7 bases. The receptor's source is a boy younger than 10 in good health and CMV-seronegative. Sample: PBMCs. CDR3 nucleotides: TGTGCCAGCAGCTTAGAGAGGGGACAGAATTCACCCCTCCACTTT. Translating it yields CASSLERGQNSPLHF.